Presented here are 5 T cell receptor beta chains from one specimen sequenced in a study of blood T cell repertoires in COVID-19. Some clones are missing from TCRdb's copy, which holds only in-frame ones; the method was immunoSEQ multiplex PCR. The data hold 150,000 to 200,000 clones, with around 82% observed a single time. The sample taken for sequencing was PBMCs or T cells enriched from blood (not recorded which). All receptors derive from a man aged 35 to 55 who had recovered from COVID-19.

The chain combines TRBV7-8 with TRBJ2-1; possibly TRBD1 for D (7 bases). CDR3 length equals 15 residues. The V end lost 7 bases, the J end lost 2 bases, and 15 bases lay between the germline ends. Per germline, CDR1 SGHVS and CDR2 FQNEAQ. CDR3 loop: CASIRQGGTYNEQFF. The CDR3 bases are TGTGCCAGCATCCGACAGGGAGGTACCTACAATGAGCAGTTCTTC.

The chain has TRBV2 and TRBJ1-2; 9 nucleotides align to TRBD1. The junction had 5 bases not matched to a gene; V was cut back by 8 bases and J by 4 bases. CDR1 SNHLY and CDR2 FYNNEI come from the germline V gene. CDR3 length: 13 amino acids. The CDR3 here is CASSGTGIYGYTF. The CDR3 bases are TGTGCCAGCTCCGGGACAGGGATCTATGGCTACACCTTC.

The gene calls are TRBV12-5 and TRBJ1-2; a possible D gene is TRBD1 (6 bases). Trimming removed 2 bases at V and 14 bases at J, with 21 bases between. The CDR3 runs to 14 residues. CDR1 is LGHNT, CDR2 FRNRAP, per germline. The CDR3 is CASGLNTGHLLLTF. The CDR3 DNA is TGTGCTAGTGGTTTGAATACGGGACACCTACTTCTAACCTTC.

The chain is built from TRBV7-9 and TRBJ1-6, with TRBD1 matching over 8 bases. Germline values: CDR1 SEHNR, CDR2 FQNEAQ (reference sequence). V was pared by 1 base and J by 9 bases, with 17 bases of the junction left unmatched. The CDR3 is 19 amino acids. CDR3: CASSLGGQGGMGYGSPLHF. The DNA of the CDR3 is TGTGCCAGCAGCTTAGGCGGACAGGGAGGGATGGGGTATGGTTCACCCCTCCACTTT.

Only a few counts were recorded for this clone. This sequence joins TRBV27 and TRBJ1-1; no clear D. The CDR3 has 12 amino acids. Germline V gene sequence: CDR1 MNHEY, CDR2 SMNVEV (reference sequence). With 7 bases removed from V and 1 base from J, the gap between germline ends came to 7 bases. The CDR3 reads CASISGNTEAFF. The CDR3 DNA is TGTGCCAGCATTAGTGGGAACACTGAAGCTTTCTTT.